This T cell receptor (beta chain) stems from a study of OX40 agonist ivuxolimab in advanced cancers. Study-wide context: There were three patients with partial responses, one having hepatocellular carcinoma and two cutaneous melanoma.

Points on this clone: As yet, its antigen is unknown.

Clones were sequenced by immunoSEQ multiplex PCR, and TCRdb holds only the in-frame ones, with some missing. Among about 53,000 clones, more than 70% were seen once, and the ten largest hold approximately 1.6%. CDR1 is MGHRA, CDR2 YSYEKL, per germline. Trimming removed 4 bases from V and 8 bases from J; junction bases left unmatched: 8. This CDR3 contains 14 residues. Overall study findings and caveats: Antigen specificity of clonally expanded peripheral T cells was not established.

The receptor was isolated from an adult with an advanced solid tumor such as melanoma, head and neck, liver or kidney cancer. The J gene is TRBJ1-5, the V gene TRBV4-1, with 7 bases matching TRBD1. Sequencing was performed on CD4+ or CD8+ T cells sorted from blood, taken in a trial of the OX40 agonist ivuxolimab. CDR3 nucleotide sequence: TGCGCCAGCAGCCGAACAGGGGCCGTGGAGCCCCAGCATTTT. Protein product: CASSRTGAVEPQHF.